This T cell receptor (beta chain) was sequenced in a study of shared clonotypes between healthy human individuals. Study-level results: Although depth was large, rarefaction showed that sequencing of the sorted subsets was incomplete.

V lost 4 bases to trimming and J lost 8 bases; unmatched junction nucleotides: 5. The CDR3 has 15 residues. From germline, CDR1 is SGHDT and CDR2 YYEEEE. Original methodology: Filtering was not the same, since immunoSEQ gave junction-only sequences without quality scores. Generated by immunoSEQ multiplex PCR, the TCRdb table keeps only in-frame clones and is missing some. V and J calls and clone size are given by that table; D and trimming were obtained from the DNA. The top ten clones hold around 0.13% of a sample with 2 million to 2.5 million clones, 95% of them seen once. Comments on this clone: What it binds is unknown.

V is TRBV5-6 and J is TRBJ1-6; 11 bases match TRBD1. The TCR comes from a man aged 18 to 35 in good health. The specimen sequenced was naive CD4+ T cells sorted from blood. As for subset: CD45RA+ positively selected. CDR3 region: CASSVRDRGYSPLHF. The CDR3 DNA reads TGTGCCAGCAGCGTCCGGGACAGGGGGTATTCACCCCTCCACTTT. Full variable domain (outside the CDR3, taken from reference TRBV5-6 and TRBJ1-6): DAGVTQSPTHLIKTRGQQVTLRCSPKSGHDTVSWYQQALGQGPQFIFQYYEEEERQRGNFPDRFSGHQFPNYSSELNVNALLLGDSALYLCASSVRDRGYSPLHFGNGTRLTVT.